This is a list of T cell receptor beta chains from one sample in a study of blood T cell repertoires in COVID-19. Method: immunoSEQ multiplex PCR; TCRdb's copy keeps in-frame clones and lacks some. The sample records hundreds of thousands of clones, approximately 85% being singletons. Sequenced: PBMCs or T cells enriched from blood (not recorded which). The receptors originated from a woman in her twenties or thirties who had recovered from COVID-19. Each CDR3 is given with its conserved first and last residue. The D gene is left open where the match is weak. Clone size is given for some rows only: seen once, a few or many times, or a class if the clone is expanded.

D gene	V gene	J gene	clone size	CDR3 DNA	CDR3 protein
TRBD1	TRBV6-2/TRBV6-3	TRBJ2-5	once	TGTGCCAGCAGTTACTCGGGAACAGGGGTTGATGAGACCCAGTACTTC	CASSYSGTGVDETQYF
TRBD2	TRBV4-1	TRBJ2-1	once	TGCGCCAGCAGCTGGACTAGCGGGGCCTACAATGAGCAGTTCTTC	CASSWTSGAYNEQFF
NA	TRBV29-1	TRBJ2-2	NA	TGCAGCGCCGAGATCGGAGGGCTGTTTTTT	CSAEIGGLFF
TRBD1	TRBV19	TRBJ1-2	NA	TGTGCCAGTAGCACCCCTCGTCCCGGGACAGGGACGGCAAACTATGGCTACACCTTC	CASSTPRPGTGTANYGYTF
NA	TRBV7-9	TRBJ2-7	NA	TGTGCCAGCAGCCTCCGGGACACCGGTCTAGACGAGCAGTACTTC	CASSLRDTGLDEQYF
NA	TRBV14	TRBJ2-2	once	TGTGCCAGCAGCCAAGATAAGTTCGGGAACCTAAACACCGGGGAGCTGTTTTTT	CASSQDKFGNLNTGELFF
NA	TRBV7-8	TRBJ1-6	NA	TGTGCCAGCAGCCTCCACGAGGGATTCAGCTCCTATAATTCACCCCTCCACTTT	CASSLHEGFSSYNSPLHF
NA	TRBV5-1	TRBJ2-5	NA	TGCGCCAGCAGCTTCGGGGGACTCCCTGAGACCCAGTACTTC	CASSFGGLPETQYF
NA	TRBV20-1	TRBJ1-2	once	TGCAATCCTCTAGGCGGAGGCTACACCTTC	CNPLGGGYTF
TRBD1	TRBV4-1	TRBJ2-7	few	TGCGCCAGCAGCCTGGGGGACAGGGGAAGGGAGCAGTACTTC	CASSLGDRGREQYF
NA	TRBV6-2/TRBV6-3	TRBJ1-2	NA	TGTGCCAGCAGTTGGGACAACATAAAGGGCTACACCTTT	CASSWDNIKGYTF
NA	TRBV7-9	TRBJ2-2	few	TGTGCCAGCAGCTCGGACAGTTCGAACACCGGGGAGCTGTTTTTT	CASSSDSSNTGELFF
NA	TRBV6-7	TRBJ1-2	NA	TGTGCCAGCAGGGCCGGGGGAATCCATGGCTACACCTTC	CASRAGGIHGYTF
TRBD2	TRBV19	TRBJ2-1	NA	TGTGCCAGTAGTATAGGGGGCCTAGCGGGAAATGAGCAGTTCTTC	CASSIGGLAGNEQFF
NA	TRBV5-1	TRBJ2-7	NA	TGCGCCAGCAGCCACGGGACTGCCTACGAGCAGTACTTC	CASSHGTAYEQYF
TRBD1	TRBV7-8	TRBJ1-5	NA	TGTGCCAGCAGGCCCGACAGGGGCTATAGCAATCAGCCCCAGCATTTT	CASRPDRGYSNQPQHF
NA	TRBV5-4	TRBJ2-5	NA	TGTGCCAGCAGCTTGGCCCAGCGGAACCAAGAGACCCAGTACTTC	CASSLAQRNQETQYF
TRBD2	TRBV28	TRBJ2-7	NA	TGTGCCAGCAGTTCCCCGGGCGCCGCGGGAGACCACTACGAGCAGTACTTC	CASSSPGAAGDHYEQYF
TRBD2	TRBV24-1	TRBJ2-7	NA	TGTGCCACCATTCCCTCTTTAAGACTAGCGGGAGGGTACGAGCAGTACTTC	CATIPSLRLAGGYEQYF
NA	TRBV6-2/TRBV6-3	TRBJ1-1	NA	TGTGCCAGCAGTTTTTCGGGAGGGCTAGGCACTGAAGCTTTCTTT	CASSFSGGLGTEAFF
NA	TRBV9	TRBJ1-1	NA	TGTGCCAGCAGCCCTAGTAACCTGCAGACTGAAGCTTTCTTT	CASSPSNLQTEAFF
NA	TRBV3-1/TRBV3-2	TRBJ1-4	NA	TGTGCCAGCAGCCAACAGGGATCTAATGAAAAACTGTTTTTT	CASSQQGSNEKLFF
TRBD2	TRBV2	TRBJ2-3	NA	TGTGCCAGCAGCCAAATTACCCCGGGACTAGCGGGGGGGCAGGGAGATACGCAGTATTTT	CASSQITPGLAGGQGDTQYF
TRBD1	TRBV14	TRBJ2-5	NA	TGTGCCAGCAGTCGGGACAGGGTCCAGACCCAGTACTTC	CASSRDRVQTQYF
NA	TRBV25-1	TRBJ1-2	NA	TGTGCCAGCAGTGTAATTGACGGGAACTATGGCTACACCTTC	CASSVIDGNYGYTF
NA	TRBV12-3/TRBV12-4	TRBJ2-5	NA	TGTGCCAGCAGTCGGAGCGGGCGGGAGACCCAGTACTTC	CASSRSGRETQYF
NA	TRBV27	TRBJ2-7	NA	TGTGCCAGCAGTTTAACGAGGACAGTTTACGAGCAGTACTTC	CASSLTRTVYEQYF
TRBD1	TRBV4-2	TRBJ1-1	NA	TGTGCCAGCAGCGCCCACAGGGGCGCTGAAGCTTTCTTT	CASSAHRGAEAFF
NA	TRBV14	TRBJ1-2	NA	TGTGCCAGCAGCCAAGATTGGCAGGGGCAAGGCTACACCTTC	CASSQDWQGQGYTF
NA	TRBV9	TRBJ1-3	NA	TGTGCCAGCAGCACCACCGGGGGTTACTCTGGAAACACCATATATTTT	CASSTTGGYSGNTIYF
TRBD2	TRBV6-2/TRBV6-3	TRBJ2-5	once	TGTGCCAGCAGTTACAAGCGGGGGGTCCGAGAGACCCAGTACTTC	CASSYKRGVRETQYF
NA	TRBV27	TRBJ1-5	few	TGTGCCACCACGCCACAGGCACATAGCAATCAGCCCCAGCATTTT	CATTPQAHSNQPQHF
TRBD2	TRBV14	TRBJ2-7	NA	TGTGCCAGCAGCCAGATGGGGGGGTCGTCCTACGAGCAGTACTTC	CASSQMGGSSYEQYF
TRBD1	TRBV9	TRBJ2-7	once	TGTGCCAGCAGCACCGGACAGGCTAACCAGCAGTACTTC	CASSTGQANQQYF
NA	TRBV20-1	TRBJ1-1	NA	TGCAGTCGTAGGGGGACTGAAGCTTTCTTT	CSRRGTEAFF
NA	TRBV5-1	TRBJ1-4	once	TGCGCCAGCAGCTTGGTTGGCCGAATGAATGAAAAACTGTTTTTT	CASSLVGRMNEKLFF
TRBD1	TRBV30	TRBJ2-1	NA	TGTGCCTGGCCTTCCGGGACAGGGGGCCAGGATGAGCAGTTCTTC	CAWPSGTGGQDEQFF
TRBD1	TRBV28	TRBJ1-1	NA	TGTGCCAGCATCCGACAGGGGTCGAACACTGAAGCTTTCTTT	CASIRQGSNTEAFF
NA	TRBV4-1	TRBJ2-7	NA	TGCGCCAGCAGCCAAGATCTCGAGCAATACGAGCAGTACTTC	CASSQDLEQYEQYF
NA	TRBV28	TRBJ1-1	NA	TGTGCCAGCAGTTTCGAACGGGGTCGGGCTGAAGCTTTCTTT	CASSFERGRAEAFF
NA	TRBV14	TRBJ2-1	NA	TGTGCCAGCAGCCCCTTCCGGGGGGCCCACTACAATGAGCAGTTCTTC	CASSPFRGAHYNEQFF
TRBD1	TRBV7-9	TRBJ2-5	NA	TGTGCCAGCAGTTTTACAGGGGCTATGAAGACCCAGTACTTC	CASSFTGAMKTQYF
TRBD1	TRBV27	TRBJ1-6	NA	TGTGCCAGCAGTCCCGCCGGACAGGGCGGTAATTCACCCCTCCACTTT	CASSPAGQGGNSPLHF
NA	TRBV7-2	TRBJ1-1	NA	TGTGCCAGCAGCTTTAGTCAGGGCCCGAACACTGAAGCTTTCTTT	CASSFSQGPNTEAFF
NA	TRBV7-8	TRBJ1-6	NA	TGTGCCAGCAGCTTAGCGCCCCAGGGATTCACCCTCCACTTT	CASSLAPQGFTLHF
NA	TRBV20-1	TRBJ1-1	NA	TGCAGTGCTAGCGAGATGACTGAAGCTTTCTTT	CSASEMTEAFF
TRBD1	TRBV7-4	TRBJ2-1	NA	TGTGCCAGCGCTACCCCGCCAGGGACAGTTTACAATGAGCAGTTCTTC	CASATPPGTVYNEQFF
NA	TRBV9	TRBJ1-2	NA	TGTGCCAGCAGCGTAGCTGGGGGCAGGGAGGGTGGTGGCTACACCTTC	CASSVAGGREGGGYTF
NA	TRBV15	TRBJ1-6	NA	TGTGCCACCCAAAGAGCCCCGAGTTCTTATAATTCACCCCTCCACTTT	CATQRAPSSYNSPLHF
NA	TRBV28	TRBJ1-5	NA	TGTGCCAGCAGTTTTTCGGGGTATCAGCCCCAGCATTTT	CASSFSGYQPQHF
NA	TRBV27	TRBJ2-5	NA	TGTGCCAGCAGTTTATCCGGACTCCTAGATGAGACCCAGTACTTC	CASSLSGLLDETQYF
NA	TRBV10-1	TRBJ2-3	NA	TGCGCCAGCAGTGAGAGGGGCCAGGGGCTCGATACGCAGTATTTT	CASSERGQGLDTQYF
TRBD1	TRBV28	TRBJ1-6	few	TGTGCCAGCAGAAAACAGGGGTGGTCCTATAATTCACCCCTCCACTTT	CASRKQGWSYNSPLHF
NA	TRBV4-3	TRBJ2-7	NA	TGCGCCAGCAGCCAAGAGGGCCGGGGGTCCTACGAGCAGTACTTC	CASSQEGRGSYEQYF
TRBD1	TRBV5-1	TRBJ1-2	NA	TGCGCCAGCAGCACAGCCCCGGGACAGGGACTTAACTATGGCTACACCTTC	CASSTAPGQGLNYGYTF
NA	TRBV19	TRBJ2-7	once	TGTGCCAGTAGTATTATGGACACCTACGAGCAGTACTTC	CASSIMDTYEQYF
NA	TRBV11-2	TRBJ2-1	once	TGTGCCAGCAGCTTGAACCGGGACTCAAGCACCGGTGAGCAGTTCTTC	CASSLNRDSSTGEQFF
NA	TRBV5-1	TRBJ2-1	NA	TGCGCCAGCAGCTTACGAACAGCGGGCAACTACAATGAGCAGTTCTTC	CASSLRTAGNYNEQFF
NA	TRBV7-2	TRBJ1-2	NA	TGTGCCAGCAGCTTAGTCAGGGGTGGAGATGGCTACACCTTC	CASSLVRGGDGYTF
NA	TRBV6-5	TRBJ1-1	NA	TGTGCCAGCAGACCCGACAGGTCCGGTGGAGCTTTCTTT	CASRPDRSGGAFF